This T cell receptor beta chain derives from a study of spatial heterogeneity in lung cancer. Study information: Among detected sequences, beta-chain ones consistently exceeded alpha-chain ones in number.

This clonotype occurred many times. TCRdb re-derived calls from the 5' RACE reads in MiXCR, one entry per CDR3 protein. The profile covers around 40,000 distinct CDR3 sequences, with roughly 6% appearing a single time and 11% taken by the ten largest. Time point in this sample: sample taken at primary tumor resection. No cells were sorted before sequencing. The whole RNA sequenced was extracted from tumor, nontumor lung or frozen PBMC. The V segment lost 3 bases and the J segment 3 bases; nucleotides outside the gene matches: 6. The CDR3 sequence is 15 residues long. Per the germline V gene, CDR1 is MNHNY and CDR2 is SVGAGI (reference sequence).

The receptor comes from a male donor with early-stage non-small cell lung cancer. The source was PBMCs, collected at surgery. The J gene is TRBJ1-1, the V gene TRBV6-6; TRBD1 matches 8 bases. This chain's CDR3 is CASSYSRRGHTEAFF. CDR3 bases: TGTGCCAGCAGTTATTCTCGCAGGGGGCACACTGAAGCTTTCTTT.